A selection of T cell receptor beta chains follows, all from one sample in a study of glioma-infiltrating T cells. MiXCR, run by TCRdb on the multiplex PCR reads, gives a single entry per CDR3 protein. The sample records about 180,000 distinct CDR3 sequences, about 47% being singletons. The sample was glioma tissue, nonneoplastic brain tissue, or PBMCs (not recorded which). These receptor sequences come from a human donor with low-grade glioma or glioblastoma, undergoing nonglioma brain surgery, or in good health (not recorded which). The CDR3 runs from the conserved cysteine through the conserved F or W. A D gene is named only where the DNA matches it firmly. Size is stated for part of the rows, as once, few or many counts, or as a class when the clone is expanded.

d_gene	v_gene	j_gene	len	abundance	CDR3nt	CDR3aa
NA	TRBV7-9	TRBJ2-1	14	once	TGTGCCAGCAGCTCCCGGGCGATGAATGCGGATCATTTCTTC	CASSSRAMNADHFF
TRBD1	TRBV20-1	TRBJ2-7	13	many	TGCAGTGCTAGATGGACAGGGAAATACGAGCAGTACTTC	CSARWTGKYEQYF
NA	TRBV6-1	TRBJ1-1	14	many	TGTGCCAGTAGCCAAGAGGTCCAGTCGACTGAAGCTTTCTTT	CASSQEVQSTEAFF
NA	TRBV3-1	TRBJ1-5	16	few	TGTGCCAGCAGCCCGGGACAAATAGGGGGCAATCAGCCCCAGCATTTT	CASSPGQIGGNQPQHF
NA	TRBV7-9	TRBJ2-1	12	few	TGTGCCAGCAGCTTACAACAGAATGAGCAGTTCTTC	CASSLQQNEQFF
NA	TRBV6-5	TRBJ1-5	13	NA	TGTGCCAGCAGTTCAATCACCAGTCAGCCCCGGCATTTT	CASSSITSQPRHF
NA	TRBV7-2	TRBJ1-2	12	many	TGTGCCAGCAGCTCGCTAACTGGCGGCTACACCTTC	CASSSLTGGYTF
NA	TRBV25-1	TRBJ2-1	13	many	TGTGCCAGCAGTCAAACTGACAGACCTGAGCAGTTCTTC	CASSQTDRPEQFF
NA	TRBV24-1	TRBJ1-5	14	many	TGTGCCACCAGTGTAACAGGAAACAATCAGCCCCAGCATTTT	CATSVTGNNQPQHF
NA	TRBV7-2	TRBJ2-1	16	many	TGTGCCAGCAGCGGCCGTAAACTCCGGGAAGTCAATGAGCAGTTCTTC	CASSGRKLREVNEQFF
NA	TRBV20-1	TRBJ1-2	16	many	TGCAGTGCTAGAGATCATCGGGGTCCCTCTAACTATGGCTACACCTTC	CSARDHRGPSNYGYTF
TRBD1	TRBV18	TRBJ2-5	14	many	TGTGCCAGCTCATCGGGACAGGAGATAGAGACCCAGTACTTC	CASSSGQEIETQYF
NA	TRBV4-1	TRBJ2-1	14	few	TGCGCCAGCAGCCTAAAGGTCCAGAACAATGAGCAGTTCTTC	CASSLKVQNNEQFF
NA	TRBV29-1	TRBJ2-7	15	NA	TGCAGCGTGGAGGGGACGACGGAAAGCTCCTACGAGCAGTACTTC	CSVEGTTESSYEQYF
NA	TRBV29-1	TRBJ1-1	14	NA	TGCAGCGTTGAAGGTAACCACGGTACCACTGAAGCTTTCTTT	CSVEGNHGTTEAFF
NA	TRBV28	TRBJ2-5	14	many	TGTGCCAGCAGTCCCCTCAGCGGATCGGAGACCCAGTACTTC	CASSPLSGSETQYF
NA	TRBV20-1	TRBJ2-5	10	many	TGCAGTGCTAGCCCCGAGACCCAGTACTTC	CSASPETQYF
NA	TRBV5-5	TRBJ2-7	14	once	TGTGCCAGCAGCTTGGGGGCGGCGACCTACGAGCAGTACTTC	CASSLGAATYEQYF
TRBD2	TRBV18	TRBJ2-3	16	few	TGTGCCAGCTCACCTAATCCTAGCGGGACTACAGATACGCAGTATTTT	CASSPNPSGTTDTQYF
NA	TRBV6-1	TRBJ2-7	13	many	TGTGCCAGCAGTGAATTTCTAGGATACGAGCAGTACTTC	CASSEFLGYEQYF
TRBD2	TRBV20-1	TRBJ2-7	16	NA	TGCAGTGCTCCAGGACTAGCTGGAGGGAAGCCCGACGAGCAGTACTTC	CSAPGLAGGKPDEQYF
NA	TRBV3-1	TRBJ2-2	16	NA	TGTGCCAGCAGCCAAGCGATGACCGGTGGTACCGGGGAGCTGTTTTTT	CASSQAMTGGTGELFF
TRBD2	TRBV7-2	TRBJ2-3	15	many	TGTGCCAGCAGCTTCACTAGCGGGAGTTCGGATACGCAGTATTTT	CASSFTSGSSDTQYF
TRBD2	TRBV28	TRBJ2-5	16	NA	TGTGCCAGCAGGCGAACTAGCGGGAGGGCCGGAGAGACCCAGTACTTC	CASRRTSGRAGETQYF
NA	TRBV27	TRBJ1-1	14	many	TGTGCCAGCAGTAGGGCGGGGGCGAACACTGAAGCTTTCTTT	CASSRAGANTEAFF
NA	TRBV11-2	TRBJ2-3	16	few	TGTGCCAGCAGCTTACGCGGGACATCTTACACAGATACGCAGTATTTT	CASSLRGTSYTDTQYF
TRBD2	TRBV2	TRBJ2-2	13	NA	TGTGCCAGCAGCCTGGGACTATCCGGGGAGCTGTTTTTT	CASSLGLSGELFF
NA	TRBV7-8	TRBJ1-5	13	many	TGTGCCAGCAGCGGTGGGGCCAATCAGCCCCAGCATTTT	CASSGGANQPQHF
NA	TRBV20-1	TRBJ2-1	15	many	TGCAGTGCTAGAGATCGACTAGGAGATTACAATGAGCAGTTCTTC	CSARDRLGDYNEQFF
NA	TRBV29-1	TRBJ1-1	12	NA	TGCAGCGGTGACAGCCCTAGCACTGAAGCTTTCTTT	CSGDSPSTEAFF
TRBD1	TRBV20-1	TRBJ1-2	15	many	TGCAGTGCTAGTTTAGAGGACAGGGTACCGCGCGGCTACACCTTC	CSASLEDRVPRGYTF
TRBD2	TRBV28	TRBJ2-7	14	many	TGTGCCAGCAGTTTGCTAGCGGGGACCTACGAGCAGTACTTC	CASSLLAGTYEQYF
NA	TRBV24-1	TRBJ2-1	12	many	TGTGCCACCAGTGACCCTGGGGAGAGTATCCTCTTC	CATSDPGESILF
NA	TRBV20-1	TRBJ2-1	14	many	TGCAGTGCTTGGCGGGACGCCGCGGCCAATGAGCAGTTCTTC	CSAWRDAAANEQFF
NA	TRBV6-1	TRBJ2-5	15	many	TGTGCCAGCAGCCCAAGGGTCGGGGGGCAGGAGACCCAGTACTTC	CASSPRVGGQETQYF
NA	TRBV12-3/TRBV12-4	TRBJ1-1	14	few	TGTGCCAGCAGTCCGCGACAGAAAACATTTGAAGCTTTCTTT	CASSPRQKTFEAFF
TRBD1	TRBV2	TRBJ1-2	13	many	TGTGCCAGCAGCCCCGGACAGGGCTATGGCTACACCTTC	CASSPGQGYGYTF
TRBD2	TRBV29-1	TRBJ2-1	14	once	TGCAGCGTTGAACGGTTGGGAGGGCGGAATGAGCAGTTCTTC	CSVERLGGRNEQFF
TRBD1	TRBV28	TRBJ2-5	16	few	TGTGCCAGCAGTTCTCCTACAGGGGGCGCATCAGAGACCCAGTACTTC	CASSSPTGGASETQYF
NA	TRBV29-1	TRBJ2-3	12	NA	TGCAGCGTTGCCGATGCGGCAGATACGCAGTATTTT	CSVADAADTQYF
NA	TRBV3-1	TRBJ2-1	14	few	TGTGCCAGCAGCCAAGCGGGAGAGAACAATGAGCAGTTCTTC	CASSQAGENNEQFF
TRBD1	TRBV29-1	TRBJ2-3	13	NA	TGCAGCGTCGAAACAGGGGAGACAAATACGCAGTATTTT	CSVETGETNTQYF
TRBD2	TRBV7-8	TRBJ2-7	15	many	TGTGCCAGCAGCTTAGTAGCGGGAGGTGTGAACGAGCAGTACTTC	CASSLVAGGVNEQYF
TRBD2	TRBV7-8	TRBJ2-5	15	few	TGTGCCAGCAGCCAGGGACTAGCGGATCAAGAGACCCAGTACTTC	CASSQGLADQETQYF
NA	TRBV6-1	TRBJ2-3	15	many	TGTGCCAGCAGTCCTTACAGGCTGAGCACAGATACGCAGTATTTT	CASSPYRLSTDTQYF
NA	TRBV19	TRBJ2-3	14	many	TGTGCCAGTAGTATAGGAGGCAACACAGATACGCAGTATTTT	CASSIGGNTDTQYF
NA	TRBV29-1	TRBJ2-5	13	NA	TGCAGCGCTAACCCCCACGGGACGGAGACCCAGTACTTC	CSANPHGTETQYF
NA	TRBV18	TRBJ1-2	13	many	TGTGCCAGCTCACCGACAGCTAACTATGGCTACACCTTC	CASSPTANYGYTF
NA	TRBV11-2	TRBJ2-7	13	NA	TGTGCCAGCAGCTCCGACTACTCCTACGAGCAGTACTTC	CASSSDYSYEQYF
TRBD2	TRBV20-1	TRBJ2-7	13	many	TGCAGTGCAACGACTAGCGCCTCCTACGAGCAGTACTTC	CSATTSASYEQYF
NA	TRBV5-1	TRBJ1-3	13	few	TGCGCCAGCAGCTTGGACAACGGAAACACCATATATTTT	CASSLDNGNTIYF
TRBD2	TRBV20-1	TRBJ2-1	17	NA	TGCATTGCTCGGACTAGCGGGAGCCTATTCTCCTACAATGAGCACTTCTTC	CIARTSGSLFSYNEHFF
NA	TRBV7-8	TRBJ1-2	14	many	TGTGCCAGCAGCCCAGGACCCACTAACTATGGCTACACCTTC	CASSPGPTNYGYTF
NA	TRBV29-1	TRBJ2-4	13	few	TGCAGCGTCCAAACTACAGCCAAAAACATTCAGTACTTC	CSVQTTAKNIQYF
NA	TRBV4-1	TRBJ2-7	13	many	TGCGCCAGCAGCCGGGGTTACACCTACGAGCAGTACTTC	CASSRGYTYEQYF